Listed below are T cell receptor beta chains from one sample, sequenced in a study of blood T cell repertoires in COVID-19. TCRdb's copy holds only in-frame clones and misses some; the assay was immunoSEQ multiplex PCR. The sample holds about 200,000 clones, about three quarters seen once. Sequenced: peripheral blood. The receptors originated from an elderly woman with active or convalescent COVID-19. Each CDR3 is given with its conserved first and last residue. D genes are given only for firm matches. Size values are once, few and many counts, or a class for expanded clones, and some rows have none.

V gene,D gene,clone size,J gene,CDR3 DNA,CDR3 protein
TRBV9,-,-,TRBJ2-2,TGTGCCAGCAGCGTAGGGGCGGGTCACACCGGGGAGCTGTTTTTT,CASSVGAGHTGELFF
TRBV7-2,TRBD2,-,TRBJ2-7,TGTGCCAGCAGCTTGCGGGGTAGCGGGGGGAGGAACGAGCAGTACTTC,CASSLRGSGGRNEQYF
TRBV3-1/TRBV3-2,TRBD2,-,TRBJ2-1,TGTGCCAGCAGCCCGTCGAGCGGGGGGTTCTACAATGAGCAGTTCTTC,CASSPSSGGFYNEQFF
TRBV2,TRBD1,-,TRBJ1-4,TGTGCCAGCTCTGGGACAGAGAATAATGAAAAACTGTTTTTT,CASSGTENNEKLFF
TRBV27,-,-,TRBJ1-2,TGTGCCAGCGGGACGGGAGGGGCCTCCGTTTTTGGATATGGCTACACCTTC,CASGTGGASVFGYGYTF
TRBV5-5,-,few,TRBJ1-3,TGTGCCAGCAGCTCCCTCGGAGGCTCTGGAAACACCATATATTTT,CASSSLGGSGNTIYF
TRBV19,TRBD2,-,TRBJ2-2,TGTGCCAGTACTAGCGGGGGGGCCTACAACACCGGGGAGCTGTTTTTT,CASTSGGAYNTGELFF
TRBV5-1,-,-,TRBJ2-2,TGCGCCAGCAGCTGGGGCTCCGGGGGGAACACCGGGGAGCTGTTTTTT,CASSWGSGGNTGELFF
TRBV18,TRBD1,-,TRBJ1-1,TGTGCCAGCTCACCATATGGGACAGGGGGAACTGAAGCTTTCTTT,CASSPYGTGGTEAFF
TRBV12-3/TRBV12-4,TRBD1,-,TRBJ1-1,TGTGCCAGCAGCCGGGACAGACCTGAAGCTTTCTTT,CASSRDRPEAFF
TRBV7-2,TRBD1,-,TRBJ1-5,TGTGCCAGCTCGGGGCAGGGGGCCTTCAGTCAGCCCCAGCATTTT,CASSGQGAFSQPQHF
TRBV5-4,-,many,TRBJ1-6,TGTGCCAGCAGCTTGGATATGTCGTATTCACCCCTCCACTTT,CASSLDMSYSPLHF
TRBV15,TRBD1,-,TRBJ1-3,TGTGCCACCAGCAGAGATCATCAGGGGGCCTCTGGAAACACCATATATTTT,CATSRDHQGASGNTIYF
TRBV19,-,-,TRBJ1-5,TGTGCCAGTAGTATGTTCCCAGGGGATCAGCCCCAGCATTTT,CASSMFPGDQPQHF
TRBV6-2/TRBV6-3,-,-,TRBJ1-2,TGTGCCAGCAGTAACAGGGCGGGCTATGGCTACACCTTC,CASSNRAGYGYTF
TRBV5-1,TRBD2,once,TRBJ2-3,TGCGCCAGCAGCTATCAGTCCGGGGGGGATACGCAGTATTTT,CASSYQSGGDTQYF
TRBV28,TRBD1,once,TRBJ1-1,TGTGCCAGCAGTTTAACAAGAACAGGGGGGGGCCGAAGCGCTGAAGCTTTCTTT,CASSLTRTGGGRSAEAFF
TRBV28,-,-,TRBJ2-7,TGTGCCAGCAGTTTCGTTGGGGGGTACGAGCAGTACTTC,CASSFVGGYEQYF
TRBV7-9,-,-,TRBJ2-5,TGTGCCAGCAGTGAGGAACGAGGGCTCCTAGAGACCCAGTACTTC,CASSEERGLLETQYF
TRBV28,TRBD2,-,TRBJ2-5,TGTGCCAGCATGACTAGCGGGGGGGCACAGACCCAGTACTTC,CASMTSGGAQTQYF
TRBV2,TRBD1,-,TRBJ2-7,TGTGCCAGCAGTGAAATGGACAGGGTTGGCGAGCAGTACTTC,CASSEMDRVGEQYF
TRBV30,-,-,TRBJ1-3,TGTGCCTGGAGCCCCGTCAGGCCGAACGCTGGAAACACCATATATTTT,CAWSPVRPNAGNTIYF
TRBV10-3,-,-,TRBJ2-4,TGTGCCATCAGTGAGTCGCAGGTGCCCCAAAACATTCAGTACTTC,CAISESQVPQNIQYF
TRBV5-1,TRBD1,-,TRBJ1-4,TGCGCCAGCAGCTTGACGGACAGGGGCTTTGAAAAACTGTTTTTT,CASSLTDRGFEKLFF
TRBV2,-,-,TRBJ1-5,TGTGCCAGCAGGGACAGCCTAAATCAGCCCCAGCATTTT,CASRDSLNQPQHF
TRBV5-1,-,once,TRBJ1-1,TGCGCCAGCAGCTTGGGACCCCAGGGCGATTTGACTGAAGCTTTCTTT,CASSLGPQGDLTEAFF
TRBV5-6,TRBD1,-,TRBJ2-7,TGTGCCAGCAGACTGCGGTGGGACAGTGACTACGAGCAGTACTTC,CASRLRWDSDYEQYF
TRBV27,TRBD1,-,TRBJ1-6,TGTGCCAGCAGGACCGACAGGGGGAATTCACCCCTCCACTTT,CASRTDRGNSPLHF
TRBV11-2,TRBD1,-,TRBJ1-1,TGTGCCAGCAGCTACAGGGGGTTAGCTGAAGCTTTCTTT,CASSYRGLAEAFF
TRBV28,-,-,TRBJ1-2,TGTGCCAGCAGTTGGCGGGGCTCGCAGGATGGCTACACCTTC,CASSWRGSQDGYTF
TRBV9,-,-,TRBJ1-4,TGTGCCAGCAGCGTAGGGGGCAGGGTTAATGAAAAACTGTTTTTT,CASSVGGRVNEKLFF
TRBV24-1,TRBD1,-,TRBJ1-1,TGTGCCACCAGTGATTCTAGGACAGGGCACACTGAAGCTTTCTTT,CATSDSRTGHTEAFF
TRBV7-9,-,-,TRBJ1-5,TGTGCCAGCAGCTTCGCCTCGCGTCAGCCCCAGCATTTT,CASSFASRQPQHF
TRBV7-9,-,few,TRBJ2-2,TGTGCCAGCAGCTTGGCAGGGCGCCCCGGGGAGCTGTTTTTT,CASSLAGRPGELFF
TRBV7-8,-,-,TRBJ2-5,TGTGCCAGCAGCTTATCGTATAGCGGAGAGACCCAGTACTTC,CASSLSYSGETQYF
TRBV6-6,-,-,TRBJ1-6,TGTGCCAGCAGTACAGGACGATTGGATAATTCACCCCTCCACTTT,CASSTGRLDNSPLHF
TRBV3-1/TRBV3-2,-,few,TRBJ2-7,TGTGCCAGCAGCCAAGATTCCAGGGCCTACTTATTC,CASSQDSRAYLF
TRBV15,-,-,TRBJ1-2,TGTGCCACCAGCAGGGGAGGAGACGGAAACTATGGCTACACCTTC,CATSRGGDGNYGYTF
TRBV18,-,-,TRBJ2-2,TGTGCCAGCTCACCAAGAATGGCAATCACCGGGGAGCTGTTTTTT,CASSPRMAITGELFF
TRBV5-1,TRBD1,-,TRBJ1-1,TGCGCCAGCAGCTTAACAGGGGGCGAAACTGAAGCTTTCTTT,CASSLTGGETEAFF